This entry describes one T cell receptor (beta chain). The data were taken from a study of blood T cell repertoires in COVID-19. Study overall: Material from acute and convalescent COVID-19 was sourced from the United States, Italy and Spain.

Trimming removed 4 bases from V and 6 bases from J, with 20 bases in between. CDR3 length: 16 amino acids. Germline CDR1 and CDR2: SGHDN and FVKESK. Generated by immunoSEQ multiplex PCR, the TCRdb table keeps only in-frame clones and is missing some. The sample carries 55,000 to 80,000 clones, around 83% recorded once. This clonotype was obtained from a man aged 50-59 years with active COVID-19. The sequenced material came from peripheral blood. V and J are TRBV14 and TRBJ2-3; tentative D call: TRBD2 (6 bases). The CDR3 here is CASSRDPGLLSDTQYF. The CDR3 coding sequence is TGTGCCAGCAGCCGAGACCCGGGACTGCTATCGGATACGCAGTATTTT.